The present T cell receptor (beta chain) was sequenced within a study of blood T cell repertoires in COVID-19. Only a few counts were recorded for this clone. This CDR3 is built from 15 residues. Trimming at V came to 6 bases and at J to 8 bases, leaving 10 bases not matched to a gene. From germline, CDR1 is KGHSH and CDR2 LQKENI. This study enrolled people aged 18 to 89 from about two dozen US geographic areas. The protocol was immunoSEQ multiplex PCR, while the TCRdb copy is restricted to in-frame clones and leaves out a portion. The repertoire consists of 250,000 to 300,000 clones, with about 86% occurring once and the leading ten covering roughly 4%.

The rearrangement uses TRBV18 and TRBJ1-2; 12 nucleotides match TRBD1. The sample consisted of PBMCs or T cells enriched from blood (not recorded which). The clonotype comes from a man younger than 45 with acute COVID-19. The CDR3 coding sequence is TGTGCCAGCTCCCCCACTCCGGGACAGGGGGCCGGCTACACCTTC. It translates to CASSPTPGQGAGYTF.